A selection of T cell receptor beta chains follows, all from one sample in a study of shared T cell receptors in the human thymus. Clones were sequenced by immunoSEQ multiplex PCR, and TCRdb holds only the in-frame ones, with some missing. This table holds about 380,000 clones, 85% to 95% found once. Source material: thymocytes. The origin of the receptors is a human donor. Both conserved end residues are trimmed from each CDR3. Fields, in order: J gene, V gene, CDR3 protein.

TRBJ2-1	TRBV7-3	ASSLHGLRIDEQF
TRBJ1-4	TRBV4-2	ASSQLGVIDEKLF
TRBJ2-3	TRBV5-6	ASSLFLAGGPRTDTQY
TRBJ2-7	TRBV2	ASPGTNHEQY
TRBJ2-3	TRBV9	ASSVALTGPSTDTQY
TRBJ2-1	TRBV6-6	ASSYGDFIYNEQF
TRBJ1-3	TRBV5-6	ASSWDRGGNTIY
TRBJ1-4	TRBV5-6	ASSLARDRGRIEKLF
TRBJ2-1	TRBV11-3	ASSLGCRDSPDNEQF
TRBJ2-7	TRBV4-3	ASSQARKGIIHEQY
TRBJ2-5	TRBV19	ASSMAHYRGGVEETQY
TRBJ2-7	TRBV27	ASSITRLYEQY
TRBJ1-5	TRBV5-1	ASSLDRGRDQPQH
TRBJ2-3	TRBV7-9	ASPAKASGTDTQY
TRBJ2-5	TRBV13	ASSLRGGGETQY
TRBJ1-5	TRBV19	ASLAGGGLYSNQPQH
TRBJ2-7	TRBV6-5	ASSPIRSGHEQY
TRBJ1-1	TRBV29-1	SVEGTKPGMNTEAF
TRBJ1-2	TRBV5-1	ASSFVLRGRGDEDYGYT
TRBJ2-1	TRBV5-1	ASSPGTSGRALDEQF
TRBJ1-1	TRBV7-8	ASSFHRSRGGNTEAF
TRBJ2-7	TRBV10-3	AISYLRGYEQY
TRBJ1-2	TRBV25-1	ASSEQTGEGYGYT
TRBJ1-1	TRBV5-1	ASSPNPGSDTEAF
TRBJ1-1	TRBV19	ASSRGTEAF
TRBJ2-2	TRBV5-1	ASSSFLGELF
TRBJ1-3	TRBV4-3	ASSHLPGGNTIY
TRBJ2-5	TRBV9	ASGPGWIQETQY
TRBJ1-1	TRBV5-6	ASSLKGDTEAF
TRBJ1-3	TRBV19	AVAGGENTIY
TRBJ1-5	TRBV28	ASSGGDGERDGNQPQH